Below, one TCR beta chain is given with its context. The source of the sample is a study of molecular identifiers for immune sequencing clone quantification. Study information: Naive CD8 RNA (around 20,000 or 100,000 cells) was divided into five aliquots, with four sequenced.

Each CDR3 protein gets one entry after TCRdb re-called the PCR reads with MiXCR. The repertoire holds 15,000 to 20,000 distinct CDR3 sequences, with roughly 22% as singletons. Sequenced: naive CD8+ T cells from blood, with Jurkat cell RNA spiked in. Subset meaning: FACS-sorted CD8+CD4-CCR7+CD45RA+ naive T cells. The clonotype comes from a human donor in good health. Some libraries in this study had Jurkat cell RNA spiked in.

The CDR3 sequence: CASSDRAPYEQYF. In DNA, the CDR3 is TGTGCCAGCAGTGACAGGGCGCCCTACGAGCAGTACTTC. This chain uses TRBV6-2 or TRBV6-3 with TRBJ2-7; 7 nucleotides line up with TRBD1. Germline-derived CDR1 and CDR2 are MNHEY and SVGEGT. V shed 5 bases, J shed 2 bases, and the junction held 3 bases outside the gene matches. This CDR3 spans 13 amino acids.